Detailed here is one T cell receptor beta chain. The antigen remains unidentified. These data belong to a study of cytomegalovirus exposure and HLA in healthy donors. Broader study findings: Accounts indicate the classifier identified cytomegalovirus status with strong specificity and sensitivity. Many donors carried some public TCRs, although rarity characterized most TCR sequences. Later, an analysis found that TCR clusters from the first cohort tended to co-occur in the 90 to 150 validation repertoires. Cytomegalovirus association was assigned to about 150 TCR beta chains.

Profiling relied on immunoSEQ multiplex PCR, and the TCRdb table lists in-frame clones only, not all of them. The sample records around 180,000 clones, roughly 86% being singletons. The ends lost 1 base at V and 9 bases at J; junction bases unmatched: 19. The CDR3 sequence is 18 residues long. Per the germline V gene, CDR1 is SGHRS and CDR2 is YFSETQ. The source material was PBMCs. The rearrangement links TRBV5-1 to TRBJ2-1, with TRBD2 identical over 7 bases. This TCR derives from a young woman in good health and CMV-seronegative. Here the CDR3 reads CASSLFRVGAGVAAEQFF. The CDR3, as DNA: TGCGCCAGCAGCTTGTTTCGCGTGGGTGCGGGAGTCGCGGCTGAGCAGTTCTTC.